This is a list of T cell receptor beta chains from one sample in a study of blood T cell repertoires in COVID-19. Sequenced by immunoSEQ multiplex PCR; TCRdb stores in-frame clones only, minus some. Of hundreds of thousands of clones listed, 70% to 90% are singletons. Sequenced: peripheral blood. These receptors were collected from a woman aged 25 to 45 with active or convalescent COVID-19. The CDR3 runs from the conserved cysteine through the conserved F or W. The D gene is left open where the match is weak. Clone sizes are given selectively: once, few, many, or a class where the clone is expanded.

V	J	D	size	CDR3	DNA
TRBV19	TRBJ1-6	TRBD1	few	CASSSGTGVVSSPLHF	TGTGCCAGTAGTTCCGGGACAGGGGTGGTTAGTTCACCCCTCCACTTT
TRBV27	TRBJ2-7	TRBD2	NA	CASSSSGIGYEQYF	TGTGCCAGCAGTAGTAGCGGGATAGGGTACGAGCAGTACTTC
TRBV4-2	TRBJ2-7	TRBD2	NA	CASSLLAGGPHEQYF	TGTGCCAGCAGCCTTCTAGCGGGGGGGCCCCACGAGCAGTACTTC
TRBV10-3	TRBJ2-2	NA	NA	CATSSLTNTGELFF	TGTGCCACCTCCTCTCTAACGAACACCGGGGAGCTGTTTTTT
TRBV3-1/TRBV3-2	TRBJ1-2	NA	NA	CASSQDFFGSNYGYTF	NA
TRBV29-1	TRBJ1-2	NA	few	CSGGGSNYGYTF	TGCAGCGGCGGGGGATCAAACTATGGCTACACCTTC
TRBV2	TRBJ2-7	NA	NA	CASSLTSGVSYEQYF	TGTGCCAGCAGTCTGACATCAGGGGTCTCCTACGAGCAGTACTTC
TRBV4-2	TRBJ1-4	TRBD1	NA	CASSQDLGGTGSGKLFF	TGTGCCAGCAGCCAAGATCTAGGCGGGACAGGGTCGGGAAAACTGTTTTTT
TRBV3-1/TRBV3-2	TRBJ1-6	TRBD1	NA	CASSQGRSGTGTFTLHF	TGTGCCAGCAGCCAAGGGCGTAGCGGGACAGGGACTTTTACCCTCCACTTT
TRBV6-5	TRBJ1-1	NA	NA	CATTGGVRTEAFF	TGTGCCACCACCGGAGGAGTGCGAACTGAAGCTTTCTTT
TRBV5-4	TRBJ2-1	TRBD2	NA	CASSSSGGGSFNEQFF	TGTGCCAGCAGCTCTAGCGGGGGGGGATCGTTCAATGAGCAGTTCTTC
TRBV7-9	TRBJ1-1	TRBD1	NA	CASRSTGLEQTYTEAFF	TGTGCCAGCAGATCGACAGGGTTAGAGCAGACTTACACTGAAGCTTTCTTT
TRBV4-1	TRBJ1-4	NA	NA	CASSQDTVPEKLFF	TGCGCCAGCAGCCAAGATACAGTCCCTGAAAAACTGTTTTTT
TRBV19	TRBJ1-1	TRBD1	NA	CASSGDSANTEAFF	TGTGCCAGTAGTGGGGACAGCGCGAACACTGAAGCTTTCTTT
TRBV6-5	TRBJ2-2	TRBD2	NA	CASSSSGGRDTGELFF	TGTGCCAGCAGTTCAAGCGGGGGGCGGGACACCGGGGAGCTGTTTTTT
TRBV7-9	TRBJ2-6	TRBD1	once	CASTPPGTGCSGANVLTF	TGTGCCAGCACCCCGCCCGGGACAGGGTGCTCTGGGGCCAACGTCCTGACTTTC
TRBV6-5	TRBJ2-7	TRBD1	NA	CASSQYRDSSYEQYF	TGTGCCAGCAGTCAATACCGGGACAGCTCCTACGAGCAGTACTTC
TRBV5-8	TRBJ1-1	TRBD1	once	CASSVTGGGFTEAFF	TGTGCCAGCAGCGTGACAGGGGGAGGATTCACTGAAGCTTTCTTT
TRBV10-3	TRBJ2-5	NA	NA	CATQQGGLGETQYF	TGTGCCACCCAACAGGGAGGGCTAGGTGAGACCCAGTACTTC
TRBV7-6	TRBJ2-3	TRBD2	NA	CASSLVGLADTDTQYF	TGTGCCAGCAGCTTAGTTGGACTAGCGGACACAGATACGCAGTATTTT
TRBV7-9	TRBJ2-2	TRBD1	NA	CASSWGQVDTGELFF	TGTGCCAGCAGCTGGGGACAGGTGGACACCGGGGAGCTGTTTTTT
TRBV3-1/TRBV3-2	TRBJ1-2	NA	NA	CASSQDLYSQGNYGYTF	TGTGCCAGCAGCCAAGATCTTTACAGCCAGGGCAACTATGGCTACACCTTC
TRBV4-1	TRBJ2-7	TRBD2	NA	CASSQPSSGNAYEQYF	TGCGCCAGCAGCCAGCCGTCTAGCGGGAACGCCTACGAGCAGTACTTC
TRBV6-5	TRBJ1-2	TRBD1	NA	CASSFDRGTHGYTF	TGTGCCAGCAGTTTCGACAGGGGAACCCATGGCTACACCTTC
TRBV7-8	TRBJ1-3	NA	few	CASSLDGGGNTIYF	TGTGCCAGCAGCTTAGACGGAGGGGGAAACACCATATATTTT
TRBV29-1	TRBJ1-2	TRBD1	NA	CSVEFGAQSRGLGYGYTF	TGCAGCGTTGAATTTGGGGCCCAATCGAGGGGGCTTGGCTATGGCTACACCTTC
TRBV6-5	TRBJ2-7	NA	NA	CASRSRVYEQYF	TGTGCCAGCAGATCCCGGGTCTACGAGCAGTACTTC
TRBV18	TRBJ2-2	NA	NA	CASSPPSQGNTGELFF	TGTGCCAGCTCACCACCGAGCCAGGGAAACACCGGGGAGCTGTTTTTT
TRBV5-1	TRBJ2-7	TRBD1	NA	CASTPGTGFSYEQYF	TGCGCCAGTACACCCGGGACAGGGTTCTCCTACGAGCAGTACTTC
TRBV7-9	TRBJ1-6	NA	NA	CASSLGREGSPLHF	TGTGCCAGCAGCTTGGGGAGGGAAGGTTCACCCCTCCACTTT
TRBV4-2	TRBJ2-7	NA	NA	CASSQGGDSYEQYF	TGTGCCAGCAGCCAAGGGGGGGACTCCTACGAGCAGTACTTC